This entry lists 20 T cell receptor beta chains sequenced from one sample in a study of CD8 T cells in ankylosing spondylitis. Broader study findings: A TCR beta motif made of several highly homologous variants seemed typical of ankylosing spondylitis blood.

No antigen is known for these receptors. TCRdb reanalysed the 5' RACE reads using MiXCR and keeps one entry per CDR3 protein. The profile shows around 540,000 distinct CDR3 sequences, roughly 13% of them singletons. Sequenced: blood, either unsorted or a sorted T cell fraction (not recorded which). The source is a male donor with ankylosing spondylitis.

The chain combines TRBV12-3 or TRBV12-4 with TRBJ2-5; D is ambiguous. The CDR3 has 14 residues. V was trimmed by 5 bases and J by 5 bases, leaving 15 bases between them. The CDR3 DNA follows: TGTGCCAGCAGTCCCCCCGGCGACCGGGAGACCCAGTACTTC. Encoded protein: CASSPPGDRETQYF.

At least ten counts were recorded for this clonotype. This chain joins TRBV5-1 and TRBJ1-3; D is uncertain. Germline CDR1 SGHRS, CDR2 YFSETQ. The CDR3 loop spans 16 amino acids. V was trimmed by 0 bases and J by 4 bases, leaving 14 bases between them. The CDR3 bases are TGCGCCAGCAGCTTGGATTTTGTGGGTCCCGGAAACACCATATATTTT. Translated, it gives CASSLDFVGPGNTIYF. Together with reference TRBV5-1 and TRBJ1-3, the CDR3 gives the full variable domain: KAGVTQTPRYLIKTRGQQVTLSCSPISGHRSVSWYQQTPGQGLQFLFEYFSETQRNKGNFPGRFSGRQFSNSRSEMNVSTLELGDSALYLCASSLDFVGPGNTIYFGEGSWLTVV.

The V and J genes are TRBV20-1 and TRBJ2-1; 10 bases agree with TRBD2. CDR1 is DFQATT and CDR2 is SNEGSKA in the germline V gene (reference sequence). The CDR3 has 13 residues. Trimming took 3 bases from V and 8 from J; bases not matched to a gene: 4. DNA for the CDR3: TGCAGTGCTAGGAGACTAGCGGGTTATGAGCAGTTCTTC. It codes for CSARRLAGYEQFF.

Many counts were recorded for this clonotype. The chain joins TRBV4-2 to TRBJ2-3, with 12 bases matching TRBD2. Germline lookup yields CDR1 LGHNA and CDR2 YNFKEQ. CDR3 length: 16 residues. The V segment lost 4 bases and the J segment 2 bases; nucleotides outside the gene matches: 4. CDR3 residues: CASSPGLAGPTDTQYF. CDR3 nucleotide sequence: TGTGCCAGCAGCCCCGGACTAGCGGGACCCACAGATACGCAGTATTTT.

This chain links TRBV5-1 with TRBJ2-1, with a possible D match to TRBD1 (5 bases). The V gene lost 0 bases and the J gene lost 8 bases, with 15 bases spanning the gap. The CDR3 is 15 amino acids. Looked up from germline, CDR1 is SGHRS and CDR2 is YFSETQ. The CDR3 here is CASSLDRYVVDEQFF. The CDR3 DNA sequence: TGCGCCAGCAGCTTGGACAGGTACGTCGTGGATGAGCAGTTCTTC.

The CDR3 region has the DNA TGTGCCAGCAGTCCCCAGGGTGGACAAGAGACCCAGTACTTC. The encoded protein is CASSPQGGQETQYF. This chain links TRBV27 with TRBJ2-5; D may be TRBD1 (5 bases). The CDR3 is made up of 14 amino acids. Per the germline V gene, CDR1 is MNHEY and CDR2 is SMNVEV (reference sequence). Trimming left V 5 bases short and J 2 bases short, with 12 bases between.

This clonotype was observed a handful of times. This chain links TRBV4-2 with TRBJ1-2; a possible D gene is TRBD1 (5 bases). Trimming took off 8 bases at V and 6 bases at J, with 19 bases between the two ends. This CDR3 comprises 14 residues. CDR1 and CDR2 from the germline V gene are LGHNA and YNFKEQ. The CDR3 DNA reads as TGTGCCAGCCACCCCGGGGGTTTAAGCGATGGCTACACCTTC. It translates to CASHPGGLSDGYTF.

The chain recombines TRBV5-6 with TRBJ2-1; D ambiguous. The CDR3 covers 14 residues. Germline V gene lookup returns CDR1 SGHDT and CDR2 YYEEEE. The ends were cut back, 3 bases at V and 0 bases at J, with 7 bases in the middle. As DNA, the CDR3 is TGTGCCAGCAGCTCACACGGCTCCTACAATGAGCAGTTCTTC. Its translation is CASSSHGSYNEQFF.

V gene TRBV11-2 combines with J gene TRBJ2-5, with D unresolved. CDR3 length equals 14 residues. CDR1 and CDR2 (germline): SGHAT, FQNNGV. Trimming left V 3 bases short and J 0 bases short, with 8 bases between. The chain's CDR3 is CASSFQKYQETQYF. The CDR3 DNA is TGTGCCAGCAGCTTCCAGAAATACCAAGAGACCCAGTACTTC.

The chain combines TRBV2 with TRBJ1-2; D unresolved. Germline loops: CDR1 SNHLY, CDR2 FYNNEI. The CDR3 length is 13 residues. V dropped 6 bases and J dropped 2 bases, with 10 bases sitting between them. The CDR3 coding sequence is TGTGCCAGCAGCGTGACGGCGAACTATGGCTACACCTTC. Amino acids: CASSVTANYGYTF.

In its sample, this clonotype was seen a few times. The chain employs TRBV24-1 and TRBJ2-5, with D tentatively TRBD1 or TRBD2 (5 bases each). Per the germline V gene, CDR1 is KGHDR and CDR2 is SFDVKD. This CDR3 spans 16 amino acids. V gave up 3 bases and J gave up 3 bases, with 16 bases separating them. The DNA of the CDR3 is TGTGCCACCAGTGATCCCGGGACCGCCAGGGAAGAGACCCAGTACTTC. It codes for CATSDPGTAREETQYF.

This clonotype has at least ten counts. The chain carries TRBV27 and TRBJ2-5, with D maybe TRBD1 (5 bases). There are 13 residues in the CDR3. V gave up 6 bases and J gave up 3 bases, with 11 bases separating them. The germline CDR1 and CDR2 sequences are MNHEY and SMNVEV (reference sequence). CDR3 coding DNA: TGTGCCAGCAGACCACAGGAAAAAGAGACCCAGTACTTC. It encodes CASRPQEKETQYF.

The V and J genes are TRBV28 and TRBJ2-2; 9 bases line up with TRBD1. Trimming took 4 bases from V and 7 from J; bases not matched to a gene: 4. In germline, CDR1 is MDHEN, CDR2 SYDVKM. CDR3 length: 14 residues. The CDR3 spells CASSSPGQGGELFF. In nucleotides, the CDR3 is TGTGCCAGCAGTTCCCCGGGACAGGGCGGGGAGCTGTTTTTT.

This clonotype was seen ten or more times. The CDR3 DNA is TGCGCCAGCAGCTTGGGGCAGGATCGGGGCTACACCTTC. This codes for CASSLGQDRGYTF. The rearrangement joins TRBV5-1 to TRBJ1-2; D unclear. Trimming removed 0 bases from V and 8 bases from J, with 11 bases in between. Germline V lookup: CDR1 SGHRS, CDR2 YFSETQ. The CDR3 covers 13 residues.

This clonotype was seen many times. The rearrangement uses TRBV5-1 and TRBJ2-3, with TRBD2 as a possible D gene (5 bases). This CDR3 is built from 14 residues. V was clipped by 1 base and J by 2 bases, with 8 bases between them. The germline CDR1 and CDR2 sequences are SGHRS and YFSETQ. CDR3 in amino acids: CASSLPGFTDTQYF. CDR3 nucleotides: TGCGCCAGCAGCTTGCCGGGGTTCACAGATACGCAGTATTTT.

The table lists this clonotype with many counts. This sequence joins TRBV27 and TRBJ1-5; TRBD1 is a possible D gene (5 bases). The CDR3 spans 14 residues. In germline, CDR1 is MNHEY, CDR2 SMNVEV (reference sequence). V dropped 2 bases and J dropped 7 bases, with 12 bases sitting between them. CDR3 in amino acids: CASSLAGFQQPQHF. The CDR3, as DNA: TGTGCCAGCAGTTTAGCAGGGTTCCAACAGCCCCAGCATTTT.

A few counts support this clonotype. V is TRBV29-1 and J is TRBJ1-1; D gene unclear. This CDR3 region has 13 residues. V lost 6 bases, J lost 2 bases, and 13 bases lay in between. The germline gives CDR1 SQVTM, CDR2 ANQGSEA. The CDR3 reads CSVQQVPNTEAFF. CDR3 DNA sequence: TGCAGCGTCCAGCAAGTACCCAACACTGAAGCTTTCTTT.

CDR3 DNA sequence: TGTGCCAGCAGTCCAGGGACAGGGGGTAAGGATGAGCAGTTCTTC. Encoded protein: CASSPGTGGKDEQFF. J is TRBJ2-1 and V is TRBV27, with 11 bases aligning to TRBD1. The V gene end was trimmed by 5 bases and the J gene end by 8 bases; junction bases not matched to a gene: 8. The CDR3 has 15 residues. Germline V gene lookup returns CDR1 MNHEY and CDR2 SMNVEV (reference sequence).

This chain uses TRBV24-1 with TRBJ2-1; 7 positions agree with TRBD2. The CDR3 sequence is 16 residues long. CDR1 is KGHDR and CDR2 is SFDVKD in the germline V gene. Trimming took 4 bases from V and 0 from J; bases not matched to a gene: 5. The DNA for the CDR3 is TGTGCCACCAGTGACAACAGCGGGAACTCCTACAATGAGCAGTTCTTC. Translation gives CATSDNSGNSYNEQFF.

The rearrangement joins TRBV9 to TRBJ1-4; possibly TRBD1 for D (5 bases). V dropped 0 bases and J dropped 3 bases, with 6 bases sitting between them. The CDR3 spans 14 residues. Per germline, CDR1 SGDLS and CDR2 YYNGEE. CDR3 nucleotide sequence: TGTGCCAGCAGCGTAGGAGGGGCTAATGAAAAACTGTTTTTT. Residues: CASSVGGANEKLFF.